The 26 T cell receptor beta chains below all came from one sample that was sequenced in a study of neurological immune-mediated disorders. TCRdb fed the 5' RACE reads into MiXCR, producing one record per CDR3 protein. The top ten hold roughly 1.4% of the sample, which has some 61,000 distinct CDR3 sequences, 3.9% seen once. The sequenced sample was PBMCs. These TCRs come from a man aged 25-45 years with multiple sclerosis.

This clonotype occurred many times. The chain is built from TRBV11-2 and TRBJ2-7; 13 bases align to TRBD2. V lost 6 bases to trimming and J lost 1 base; unmatched junction nucleotides: 3. CDR1 is SGHAT, CDR2 FQNNGV, per germline. This CDR3 is 15 amino acids long. The DNA for the CDR3 is TGTGCCAGCAGGGGACTAGCGGGGCGGTCCTACGAGCAGTACTTC. It translates to CASRGLAGRSYEQYF.

Remarks on this clonotype: Likely a read error: the CDR3 ends without its conserved phenylalanine or tryptophan. This chain links TRBV5-1 with TRBJ2-7; 8 bases align to TRBD1. With V trimmed by 1 base and J by 7 bases, 7 bases remained unmatched. The CDR3 loop spans 14 amino acids. The germline CDR1 and CDR2 sequences are SGHRS and YFSETQ. CDR3 sequence: CASSLPQDRAEQYL. The CDR3 DNA is TGCGCCAGCAGCTTGCCCCAGGACAGGGCAGAGCAGTACTTA.

This clonotype was observed many times. The rearrangement joins TRBV30 to TRBJ1-1; D gene uncertain. V lost 4 bases and J lost 0, with 9 bases in between. The CDR3 loop spans 13 amino acids. Germline lookup yields CDR1 GTSNPN and CDR2 SVGIG (reference sequence). This CDR3 is CAWMRQMNTEAFF. The DNA of the CDR3 is TGTGCCTGGATGCGGCAGATGAACACTGAAGCTTTCTTT. The full variable domain, completed using reference TRBV30 and TRBJ1-1, is SQTIHQWPATLVQPVGSPLSLECTVEGTSNPNLYWYRQAAGRGLQLLFYSVGIGQISSEVPQNLSASRPQDRQFILSSKKLLLSDSGFYLCAWMRQMNTEAFFGQGTRLTVV.

Many counts were recorded for this clonotype. J is TRBJ2-3 and V is TRBV6-4; unclear D gene. The germline V gene encodes CDR1 MRHNA and CDR2 SNTAGT. This CDR3 has 13 amino acids. The V and J ends lost 0 bases and 8 bases respectively, with 9 bases between them. The CDR3 sequence: CASSDSYVGTQYF. As DNA, the CDR3 is TGTGCCAGCAGTGACTCCTATGTGGGTACGCAGTATTTT.

Many counts were recorded for this clonotype. The chain carries TRBV4-3 and TRBJ2-3; tentatively, D is TRBD1 (6 bases). Germline CDR1 and CDR2: LGHNA and YSLEER. This CDR3 has 14 amino acids. V shed 2 bases and J shed 4 bases, with 10 bases lying between them. The CDR3 region is CASSQWGRADTQYF. The CDR3 bases are TGCGCCAGCAGCCAATGGGGGCGCGCAGATACGCAGTATTTT.

This clonotype was recorded at least ten times. The rearrangement uses TRBV12-3 or TRBV12-4 and TRBJ2-5; 8 bases are shared with TRBD1. With 3 bases clipped from V and 4 bases from J, the junction kept 10 bases outside the gene matches. The CDR3 totals 16 residues. DNA for the CDR3: TGTGCCAGCAGTTTCCCCACAGGGGGGTTAGGAGAGACCCAGTACTTC. Its protein product is CASSFPTGGLGETQYF.

This clonotype was seen repeatedly, ten times or more. This rearrangement joins TRBV3-1 to TRBJ2-2, with a tentative D call TRBD2 (6 bases). V shed 2 bases and J shed 6 bases, with 13 bases lying between them. Looked up from germline, CDR1 is LGHDT and CDR2 is YNNKEL (reference sequence). The CDR3 runs to 15 residues. CDR3 sequence: CASSQSTSKAGELFF. CDR3 coding DNA: TGTGCCAGCAGCCAATCAACTAGCAAGGCCGGGGAGCTGTTTTTT.

This clonotype was seen at least ten times. This sequence joins TRBV12-3 or TRBV12-4 and TRBJ2-3, with TRBD2 identical over 7 bases. The CDR3 length is 16 residues. The V and J ends lost 7 bases and 1 base, in that order; junction bases with no gene match: 11. The CDR3 spells CASTHPAGVGTDTQYF. The CDR3 region has the DNA TGTGCCAGCACCCACCCCGCGGGGGTAGGCACAGATACGCAGTATTTT.

The chain combines TRBV20-1 with TRBJ1-2; 8 bases agree with TRBD1. Germline V gene data show CDR1 as DFQATT and CDR2 as SNEGSKA (reference sequence). V lost 6 bases and J lost 5; bases outside the gene matches: 8. This CDR3 has 13 residues. The CDR3 DNA reads as TGCAGTGCGAACCAGGGGGCCCTATATGGCTACACCTTC. Protein: CSANQGALYGYTF.

This clonotype has at least ten counts. The chain recombines TRBV3-1 with TRBJ1-2, with 7 bases fitting TRBD1. V lost 1 base, J lost 4 bases, and 6 bases stayed unmatched. CDR3 length: 15 residues. Per germline, CDR1 LGHDT and CDR2 YNNKEL (reference sequence). The CDR3 sequence: CASSQVGGGSYGYTF. In nucleotides, the CDR3 is TGTGCCAGCAGCCAAGTCGGAGGGGGCTCCTATGGCTACACCTTC.

This clonotype was observed at least ten times. J is TRBJ2-1 and V is TRBV7-9; 13 positions agree with TRBD2. The germline V gene encodes CDR1 SEHNR and CDR2 FQNEAQ (reference sequence). CDR3 size: 17 residues. The V and J ends lost 3 bases and 2 bases, in that order; junction bases with no gene match: 4. The CDR3 spells CASSFGLAGDTYNEQFF. CDR3 bases: TGTGCCAGCAGCTTCGGACTAGCGGGGGATACCTACAATGAGCAGTTCTTC.

This clonotype has at least ten counts. The rearrangement joins TRBV29-1 to TRBJ1-1, with D perhaps matching TRBD1 (5 bases). Trimming took off 4 bases at V and 3 bases at J, with 18 bases between the two ends. This CDR3 spans 15 amino acids. Germline assignment: CDR1 SQVTM and CDR2 ANQGSEA. This CDR3 is CSVVGGYSSYTEAFF. In DNA, the CDR3 is TGCAGCGTTGTCGGGGGTTACTCGTCGTACACTGAAGCTTTCTTT.

This clonotype was counted only a few times. The rearrangement links TRBV20-1 to TRBJ1-2; no definite D call. The CDR3 sequence is 12 residues long. V was trimmed by 0 bases and J by 3 bases, leaving 5 bases between them. CDR1 and CDR2 from the germline V gene are DFQATT and SNEGSKA (reference sequence). The chain's CDR3 is CSARDRHYGYTF. In DNA form, the CDR3 reads TGCAGTGCTAGAGACAGGCACTATGGCTACACCTTC.

In this sample, this clonotype turned up a few times. This CDR3 reads CASSEIGGDYGYTF. CDR3 sequence (DNA): TGTGCCAGCAGTGAAATCGGCGGCGACTATGGCTACACCTTC. This chain links TRBV6-1 with TRBJ1-2; D gene unclear. Deletions cut 2 bases from V and 3 bases from J, with 10 bases between. The CDR3 covers 14 residues. Germline loops: CDR1 MNHNS, CDR2 SASEGT.

This clonotype appeared many times. This chain links TRBV27 with TRBJ2-2, with D uncertain. This CDR3 contains 14 residues. Germline V gene sequence: CDR1 MNHEY, CDR2 SMNVEV (reference sequence). V dropped 2 bases and J dropped 1 base, with 5 bases sitting between them. The CDR3 sequence: CASSLAVNTGELFF. The CDR3 region has the DNA TGTGCCAGCAGTTTAGCCGTGAACACCGGGGAGCTGTTTTTT.

This clonotype came up many times. The rearrangement uses TRBV14 and TRBJ1-2; D is unclear. Germline V gives CDR1 SGHDN, CDR2 FVKESK. The V and J ends lost 1 base and 6 bases respectively, with 9 bases between them. This CDR3 spans 13 amino acids. The CDR3 loop is CASSQVTAHGYTF. In DNA, the CDR3 is TGTGCCAGCAGCCAAGTCACAGCACATGGCTACACCTTC.

This clonotype has ten or more counts. This chain uses TRBV5-1 with TRBJ2-5; D is perhaps TRBD1 (7 bases). This CDR3 has 15 amino acids. Germline CDR1 reads SGHRS; CDR2 reads YFSETQ. Deletions cut 3 bases from V and 2 bases from J, with 14 bases between. For the CDR3, the DNA is TGCGCCAGCAGCTCATCGACAGGGAGGCAAGAGACCCAGTACTTC. Translating gives CASSSSTGRQETQYF.

There are many counts of this clonotype. The junction does not match germline at one end; this may be a read error. The chain has TRBV12-5 and TRBJ1-6; 9 bases line up with TRBD1. This CDR3 spans 14 amino acids. From germline, CDR1 is LGHNT and CDR2 FRNRAP. The CDR3 region is CASAWDRVSSPLNF. The CDR3 nucleotides are TGTGCTAGTGCTTGGGACAGGGTCTCTTCACCCCTCAACTTT. The entire variable domain, with the rest obtained from reference TRBV12-5 and TRBJ1-6, is as follows: DARVTQTPRHKVTEMGQEVTMRCQPILGHNTVFWYRQTMMQGLELLAYFRNRAPLDDSGMPKDRFSAEMPDATLATLKIQPSEPRDSAVYFCASAWDRVSSPLNFGNGTRLTVT.

In its sample, this clonotype was seen many times. The rearrangement links TRBV9 to TRBJ1-6; a possible D gene is TRBD1 (5 bases). Trimming took 7 bases from V and 5 from J, leaving 13 bases between them. The germline V gene encodes CDR1 SGDLS and CDR2 YYNGEE. This CDR3 is 14 amino acids long. The CDR3 DNA follows: TGTGCCAGCTCCGCGGGGCGGGATAATTCACCCCTCCACTTT. Its translation is CASSAGRDNSPLHF.

This clonotype has at least ten counts. The chain joins TRBV6-5 to TRBJ2-1; D not resolved. This CDR3 is built from 13 residues. V was cut by 0 bases and J by 10 bases, with 10 bases left in between. Germline-derived CDR1 and CDR2 are MNHEY and SVGAGI. CDR3 amino acids: CASSYSERSEQFF. CDR3 in DNA: TGTGCCAGCAGTTACTCGGAAAGGTCGGAGCAGTTCTTC.

The V and J genes are TRBV12-3 or TRBV12-4 and TRBJ1-5; no clear D gene. V shed 8 bases and J shed 6 bases, with 14 bases lying between them. The CDR3 consists of 13 residues. Here the CDR3 DNA reads TGTGCCAGCCGTGGCGCGTGGAGTCAGCCCCAGCATTTT. It translates to CASRGAWSQPQHF.

Ten or more counts support this clonotype. The V and J genes are TRBV20-1 and TRBJ2-5; 9 nucleotides line up with TRBD1. The CDR3 extends over 14 amino acids. CDR1 is DFQATT, CDR2 SNEGSKA, per germline (reference sequence). The V segment lost 4 bases and the J segment 6 bases; nucleotides outside the gene matches: 9. CDR3 DNA sequence: TGCAGTGCTACCACGGGACAGGGCTCGAAGACCCAGTACTTC. This encodes CSATTGQGSKTQYF.

This clonotype was seen repeatedly, ten times or more. The chain joins TRBV7-8 to TRBJ1-1; no clear D. V lost 0 bases and J lost 5, with 10 bases in between. The germline CDR1 and CDR2 sequences are SGHVS and FQNEAQ. The CDR3 has 14 residues. The CDR3 DNA reads as TGTGCCAGCAGCTTAGCGTGGGGTAATACTGAAGCTTTCTTT. Amino acids: CASSLAWGNTEAFF. Filled out from reference TRBV7-8 and TRBJ1-1, the complete variable domain reads GAGVSQSPRYKVAKRGQDVALRCDPISGHVSLFWYQQALGQGPEFLTYFQNEAQLDKSGLPSDRFFAERPEGSVSTLKIQRTQQEDSAVYLCASSLAWGNTEAFFGQGTRLTVV.

This chain links TRBV19 with TRBJ2-7, with D possibly being TRBD1 (5 bases). V was cut by 4 bases and J by 2 bases, with 18 bases left in between. This CDR3 is 16 amino acids long. CDR1 LNHDA and CDR2 SQIVND come from the germline V gene (reference sequence). DNA of the CDR3: TGTGCCAGTAGTAATAGTCATAAGGGGCCGCCCTACGAGCAGTACTTC. Translating it yields CASSNSHKGPPYEQYF.

This clonotype occurred many times. The gene calls are TRBV9 and TRBJ1-5; D possibly corresponds to TRBD1 (5 bases). Germline V CDR1 and CDR2: SGDLS, YYNGEE. The CDR3 sequence is 16 residues long. Trimming took off 0 bases at V and 3 bases at J, with 13 bases between the two ends. The DNA for the CDR3 is TGTGCCAGCAGCGTAGGGGGGGACGGGAACAATCAGCCCCAGCATTTT. This gives the protein CASSVGGDGNNQPQHF. The full variable domain, with the rest looked up from reference TRBV9 and TRBJ1-5, is DSGVTQTPKHLITATGQRVTLRCSPRSGDLSVYWYQQSLDQGLQFLIQYYNGEERAKGNILERFSAQQFPDLHSELNLSSLELGDSALYFCASSVGGDGNNQPQHFGDGTRLSIL.

Concerning this clonotype itself: A much more abundant neighbour one base away suggests this may be a read error. The chain uses TRBV10-2 and TRBJ1-6; TRBD1 matches at 8 bases. The CDR3 is 16 residues long. The germline V gene has CDR1 WSHSY and CDR2 SAAADI. CDR3 residues: CASSENLQGANSPLNF. CDR3 nucleotide sequence: TGCGCCAGCAGTGAGAATCTCCAGGGGGCAAATTCACCCCTCAACTTT.